This record looks at one TCR beta chain sequence and its context. Its antigen has not been determined. Nothing much larger sits one base from this clone, and base qualities are not available. The entry originates in a study of CD8 T cells in ankylosing spondylitis (dated by TCRdb to about 2017). With respect to the entire study: The study profiled T cell receptor beta repertoires in healthy donors and ankylosing spondylitis patients to find disease-linked TCR variants. In total, the full study cohort was made up of 85 to 140 healthy donors and approximately 24 ankylosing spondylitis patients. Samples of peripheral blood were taken, and for ankylosing spondylitis patients, synovial fluid was collected as well. Broad study findings and their caveats: The disease-linked clones were reported as significantly enriched in matched synovial fluid samples from ankylosing spondylitis patients. Some motif variants had previously been reported in the synovial fluid and blood of reactive arthritis patients, which suggests shared mechanisms of disease initiation. A TCR beta motif of eight highly homologous amino acid variants appeared characteristic of blood from ankylosing spondylitis patients. A CD8+ phenotype was shown by the disease-linked clones, which were found at relatively low frequencies in peripheral blood.

The data were produced on an Illumina HiSeq 2500. TCR beta libraries were prepared by quantitative 5'-RACE with molecular barcodes. The source study handled its data this way. To identify disease-linked TCR variants, a new computational method was used, one built on a probabilistic model of VDJ rearrangement. TCRdb cleaned the public reads at Q25 with fastp, built clones with MiXCR and kept in-frame beta chains. Each record represents a unique CDR3 protein, reported with the most common genes and DNA among its rows. The V and J calls come from TCRdb's annotation, not from the publication. The sample data list 670,000 or so distinct CDR3 sequences, and 15% to 20% of these were observed just once. The top ten clones comprise about 20% of the sample. The source is a male donor with ankylosing spondylitis. Sequencing was performed on blood, either unsorted or a sorted T cell fraction (not recorded which).

The nucleotide sequence is given as TGCAGTGCTAGCCGCCTCTTCGGGGGCTACACCTTC. This codes for CSASRLFGGYTF. Recombination linked TRBV20-1 to TRBJ1-2, with the D gene not clear enough to name. V sheds 3 bases and J sheds 8 bases, leaving 13 bases between their ends. The CDR3 sequence holds 12 residues, the cysteine and phenylalanine included. The DNA shown is the 36-base CDR3, in frame from base 1. As encoded in the germline V gene (reference sequence), CDR1 is DFQATT while CDR2 is SNEGSKA.